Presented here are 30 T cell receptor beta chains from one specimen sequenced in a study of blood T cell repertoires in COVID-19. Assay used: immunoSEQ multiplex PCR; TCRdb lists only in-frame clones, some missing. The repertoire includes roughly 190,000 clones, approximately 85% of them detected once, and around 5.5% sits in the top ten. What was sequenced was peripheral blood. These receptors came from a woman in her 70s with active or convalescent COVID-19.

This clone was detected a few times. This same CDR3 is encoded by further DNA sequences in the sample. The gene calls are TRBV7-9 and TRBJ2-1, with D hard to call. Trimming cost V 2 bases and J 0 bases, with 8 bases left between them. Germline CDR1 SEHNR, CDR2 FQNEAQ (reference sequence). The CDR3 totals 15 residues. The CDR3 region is CASSLSESSYNEQFF. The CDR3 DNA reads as TGTGCCAGCAGCTTATCGGAGAGCTCCTACAATGAGCAGTTCTTC.

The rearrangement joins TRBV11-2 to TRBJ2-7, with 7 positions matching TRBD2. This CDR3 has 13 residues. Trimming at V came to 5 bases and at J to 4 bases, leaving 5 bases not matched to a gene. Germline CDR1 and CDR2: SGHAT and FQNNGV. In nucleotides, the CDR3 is TGTGCCAGCAGCCCATGGGGAGGGTACGAGCAGTACTTC. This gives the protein CASSPWGGYEQYF.

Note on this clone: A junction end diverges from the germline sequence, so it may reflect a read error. The CDR3 nucleotides are TGTGCCAGTAGTTTAGACAGGGGCGAAGCCGGGGAGCTGTTTTTT. Its translation: CASSLDRGEAGELFF. The chain combines TRBV19 with TRBJ2-2; 8 nucleotides line up with TRBD1. The CDR3 spans 15 residues. Germline CDR1 is LNHDA and CDR2 is SQIVND (reference sequence).

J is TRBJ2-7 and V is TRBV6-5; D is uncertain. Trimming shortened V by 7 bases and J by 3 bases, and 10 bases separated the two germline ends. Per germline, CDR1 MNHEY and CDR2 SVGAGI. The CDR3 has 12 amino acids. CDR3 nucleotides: TGTGCCAGCACCAACGGCGGCTACGAGCAGTACTTC. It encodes CASTNGGYEQYF.

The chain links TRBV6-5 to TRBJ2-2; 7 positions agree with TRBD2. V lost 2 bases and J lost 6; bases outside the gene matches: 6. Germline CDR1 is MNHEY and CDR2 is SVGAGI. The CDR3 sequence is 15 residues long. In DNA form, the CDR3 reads TGTGCCAGCAGTTACGCGGGAGCTCGGGCCGGGGAGCTGTTTTTT. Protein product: CASSYAGARAGELFF.

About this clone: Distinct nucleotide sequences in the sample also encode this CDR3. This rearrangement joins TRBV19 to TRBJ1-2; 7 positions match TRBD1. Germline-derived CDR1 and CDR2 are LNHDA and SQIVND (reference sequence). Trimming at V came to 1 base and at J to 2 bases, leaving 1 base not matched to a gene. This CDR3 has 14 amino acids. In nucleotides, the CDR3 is TGTGCCAGTAGTATAGGGACAGGAAACTATGGCTACACCTTC. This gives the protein CASSIGTGNYGYTF.

The CDR3 protein is CASSLLGQIQETQYF. CDR3 DNA: TGTGCCAGCTCACTTTTGGGACAAATCCAAGAGACCCAGTACTTC. The J gene is TRBJ2-5, the V gene TRBV18; D may be TRBD1 (6 bases). Trimming stripped 4 bases from V and 1 base from J, with 13 bases between. Looked up from germline, CDR1 is KGHSH and CDR2 is LQKENI. This CDR3 comprises 15 residues.

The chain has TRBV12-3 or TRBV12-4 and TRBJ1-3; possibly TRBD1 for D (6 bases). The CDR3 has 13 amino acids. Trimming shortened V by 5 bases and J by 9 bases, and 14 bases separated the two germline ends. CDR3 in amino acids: CASSRGSWGTIYF. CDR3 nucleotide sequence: TGTGCCAGCAGTAGGGGGTCCTGGGGCACCATATATTTT.

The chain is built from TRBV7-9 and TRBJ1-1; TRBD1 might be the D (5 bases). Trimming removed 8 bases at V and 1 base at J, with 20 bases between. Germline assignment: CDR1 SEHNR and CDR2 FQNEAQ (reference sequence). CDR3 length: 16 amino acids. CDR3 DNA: TGTGCCAGCGGCGACCCCTTCGGGGGGGGGAACACTGAAGCTTTCTTT. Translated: CASGDPFGGGNTEAFF.

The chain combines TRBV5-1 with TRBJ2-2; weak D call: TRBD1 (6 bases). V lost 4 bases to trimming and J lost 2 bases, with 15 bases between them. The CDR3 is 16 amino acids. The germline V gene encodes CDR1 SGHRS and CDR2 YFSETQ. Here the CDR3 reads CASSPTGQSNTGELFF. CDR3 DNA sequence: TGCGCCAGCAGCCCCACAGGACAGTCTAACACCGGGGAGCTGTTTTTT.

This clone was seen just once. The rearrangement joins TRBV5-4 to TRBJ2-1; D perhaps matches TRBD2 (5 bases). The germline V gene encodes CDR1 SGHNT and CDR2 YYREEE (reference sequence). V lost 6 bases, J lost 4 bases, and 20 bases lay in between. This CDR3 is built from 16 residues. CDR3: CASTPRRLPNYNEQFF. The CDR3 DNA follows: TGTGCCAGCACCCCCCGGAGGCTCCCGAATTACAATGAGCAGTTCTTC.

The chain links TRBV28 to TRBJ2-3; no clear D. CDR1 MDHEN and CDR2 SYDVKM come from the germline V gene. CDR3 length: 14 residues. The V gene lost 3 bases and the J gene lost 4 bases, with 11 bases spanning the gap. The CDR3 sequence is CASSFPLVPDTQYF. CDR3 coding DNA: TGTGCCAGCAGTTTCCCCCTCGTTCCAGATACGCAGTATTTT.

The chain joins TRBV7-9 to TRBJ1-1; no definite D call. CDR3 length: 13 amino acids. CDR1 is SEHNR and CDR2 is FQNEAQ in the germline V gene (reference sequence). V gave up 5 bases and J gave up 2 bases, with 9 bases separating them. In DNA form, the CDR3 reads TGTGCCAGCAGCCGGGGTACAAACACTGAAGCTTTCTTT. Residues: CASSRGTNTEAFF.

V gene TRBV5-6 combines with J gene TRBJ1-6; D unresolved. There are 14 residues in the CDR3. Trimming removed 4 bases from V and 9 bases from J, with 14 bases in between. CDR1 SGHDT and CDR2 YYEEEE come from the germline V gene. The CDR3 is CASSVTEVGSPLHF. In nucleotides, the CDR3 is TGTGCCAGCAGCGTTACGGAGGTGGGTTCACCCCTCCACTTT. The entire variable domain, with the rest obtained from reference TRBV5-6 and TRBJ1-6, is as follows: DAGVTQSPTHLIKTRGQQVTLRCSPKSGHDTVSWYQQALGQGPQFIFQYYEEEERQRGNFPDRFSGHQFPNYSSELNVNALLLGDSALYLCASSVTEVGSPLHFGNGTRLTVT.

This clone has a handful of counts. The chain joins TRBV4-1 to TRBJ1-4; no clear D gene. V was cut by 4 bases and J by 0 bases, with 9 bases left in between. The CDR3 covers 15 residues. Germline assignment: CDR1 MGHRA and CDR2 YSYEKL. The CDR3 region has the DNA TGCGCCAGCAGCCCCTCCCAGGCAACTAATGAAAAACTGTTTTTT. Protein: CASSPSQATNEKLFF.

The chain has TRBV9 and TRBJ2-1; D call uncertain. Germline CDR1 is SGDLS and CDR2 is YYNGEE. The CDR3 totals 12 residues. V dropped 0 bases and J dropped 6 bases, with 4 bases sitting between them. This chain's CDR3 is CASSVAGNEQFF. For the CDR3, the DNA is TGTGCCAGCAGCGTAGCGGGCAATGAGCAGTTCTTC.

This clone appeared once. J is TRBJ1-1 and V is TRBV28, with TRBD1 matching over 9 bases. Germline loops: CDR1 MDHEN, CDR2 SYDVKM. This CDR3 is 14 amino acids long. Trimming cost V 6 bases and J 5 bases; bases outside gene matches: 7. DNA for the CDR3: TGTGCCAGCAGACCACAGGGGGCGGAAACTGAAGCTTTCTTT. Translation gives CASRPQGAETEAFF.

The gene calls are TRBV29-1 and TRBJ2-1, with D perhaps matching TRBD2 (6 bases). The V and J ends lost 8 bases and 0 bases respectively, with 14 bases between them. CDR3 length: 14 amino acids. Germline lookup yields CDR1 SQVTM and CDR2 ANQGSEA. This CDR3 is CSIIADSSYNEQFF. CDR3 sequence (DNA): TGCAGCATAATAGCGGATAGCTCCTACAATGAGCAGTTCTTC.

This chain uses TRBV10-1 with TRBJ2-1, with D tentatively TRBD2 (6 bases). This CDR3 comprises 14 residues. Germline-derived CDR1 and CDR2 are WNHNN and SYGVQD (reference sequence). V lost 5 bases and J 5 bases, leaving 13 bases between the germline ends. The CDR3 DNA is TGCGCCAGCAGTCCGGGAGTGACCCACAATGAGCAGTTCTTC. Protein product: CASSPGVTHNEQFF.

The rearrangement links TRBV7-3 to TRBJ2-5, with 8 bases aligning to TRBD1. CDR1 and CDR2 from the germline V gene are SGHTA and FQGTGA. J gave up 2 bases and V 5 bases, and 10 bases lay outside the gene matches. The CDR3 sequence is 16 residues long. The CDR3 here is CASSPGTGLPQETQYF. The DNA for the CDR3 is TGTGCCAGCAGCCCCGGGACAGGACTCCCTCAAGAGACCCAGTACTTC.

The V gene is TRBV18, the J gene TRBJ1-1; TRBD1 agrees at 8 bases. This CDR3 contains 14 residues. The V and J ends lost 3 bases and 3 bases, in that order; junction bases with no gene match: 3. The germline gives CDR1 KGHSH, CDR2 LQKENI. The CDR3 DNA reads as TGTGCCAGCTCACCCCAGGGGGCGGACACTGAAGCTTTCTTT. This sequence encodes CASSPQGADTEAFF.

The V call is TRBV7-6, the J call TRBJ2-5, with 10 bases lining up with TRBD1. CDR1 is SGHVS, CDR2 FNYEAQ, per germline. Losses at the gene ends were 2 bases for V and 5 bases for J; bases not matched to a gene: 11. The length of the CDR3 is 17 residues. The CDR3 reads CASSLIRPGQGMETQYF. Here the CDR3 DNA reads TGTGCCAGCAGCTTAATACGCCCGGGACAGGGGATGGAGACCCAGTACTTC.

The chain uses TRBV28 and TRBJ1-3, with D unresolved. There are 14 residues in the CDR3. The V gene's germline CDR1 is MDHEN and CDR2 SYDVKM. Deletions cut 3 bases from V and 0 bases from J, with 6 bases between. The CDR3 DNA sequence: TGTGCCAGCAGTTTCCGCTACTCTGGAAACACCATATATTTT. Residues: CASSFRYSGNTIYF. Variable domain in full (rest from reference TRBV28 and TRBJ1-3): DVKVTQSSRYLVKRTGEKVFLECVQDMDHENMFWYRQDPGLGLRLIYFSYDVKMKEKGDIPEGYSVSREKKERFSLILESASTNQTSMYLCASSFRYSGNTIYFGEGSWLTVV.

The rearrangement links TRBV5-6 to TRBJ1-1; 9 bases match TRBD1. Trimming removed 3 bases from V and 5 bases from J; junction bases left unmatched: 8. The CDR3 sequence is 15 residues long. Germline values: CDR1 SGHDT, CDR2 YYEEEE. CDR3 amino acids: CASSYWDREWTEAFF. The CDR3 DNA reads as TGTGCCAGCAGCTACTGGGACAGGGAATGGACTGAAGCTTTCTTT.

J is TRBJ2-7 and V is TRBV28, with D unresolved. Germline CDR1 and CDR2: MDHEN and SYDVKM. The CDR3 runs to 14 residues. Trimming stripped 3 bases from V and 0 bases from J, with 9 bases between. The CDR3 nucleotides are TGTGCCAGCAGTTTTTTGGCTCGCTCCTACGAGCAGTACTTC. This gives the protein CASSFLARSYEQYF.

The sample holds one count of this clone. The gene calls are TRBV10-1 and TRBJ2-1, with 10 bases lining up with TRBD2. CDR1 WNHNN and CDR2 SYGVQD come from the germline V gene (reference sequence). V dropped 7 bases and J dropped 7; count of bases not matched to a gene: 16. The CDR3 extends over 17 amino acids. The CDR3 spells CASIRKGLAGAANEQFF. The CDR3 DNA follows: TGCGCCAGCATCAGGAAGGGTCTAGCGGGAGCGGCTAATGAGCAGTTCTTC.

The DNA of the CDR3 is TGTGCCAGCAGACAGGGTTCGGGGAACATTCAGTACTTC. Translating it yields CASRQGSGNIQYF. V gene TRBV11-2 combines with J gene TRBJ2-4; TRBD1 is a possible D gene (6 bases). Germline V gene sequence: CDR1 SGHAT, CDR2 FQNNGV. V was trimmed by 6 bases and J by 7 bases, leaving 13 bases between them. CDR3 size: 13 residues.

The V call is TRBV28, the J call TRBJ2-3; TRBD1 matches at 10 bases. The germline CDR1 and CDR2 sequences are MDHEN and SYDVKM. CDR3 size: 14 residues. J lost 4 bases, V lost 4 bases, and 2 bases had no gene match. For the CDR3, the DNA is TGTGCCAGCAGTTCGACAGGGGGCGCAGATACGCAGTATTTT. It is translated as CASSSTGGADTQYF.

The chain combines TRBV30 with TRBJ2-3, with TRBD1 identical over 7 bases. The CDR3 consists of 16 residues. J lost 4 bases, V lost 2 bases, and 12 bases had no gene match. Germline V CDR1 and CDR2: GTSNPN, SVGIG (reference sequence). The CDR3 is CAWSRMGSGQADTQYF. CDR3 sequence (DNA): TGTGCCTGGAGTCGCATGGGGTCCGGACAGGCAGATACGCAGTATTTT.

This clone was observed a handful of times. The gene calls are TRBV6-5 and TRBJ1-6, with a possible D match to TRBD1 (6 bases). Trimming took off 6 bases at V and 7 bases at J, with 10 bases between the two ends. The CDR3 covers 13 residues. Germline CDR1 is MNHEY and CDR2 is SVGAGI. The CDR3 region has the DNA TGTGCCAGCAGCCCAACAGGGAATTCACCCCTCCACTTT. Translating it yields CASSPTGNSPLHF.